This T cell receptor beta chain was documented in a study of blood T cell repertoires in COVID-19 (dated by TCRdb to 2018 to 2020). Regarding the research as a whole: Samples covering the acute and convalescent phases of COVID-19 were provided by collaborators in the United States, Italy and Spain. Samples came from the ongoing ImmuneRACE study (first 160 participants) plus 1,254 subjects from 6 global collaborators. Nearly every sample came with metadata listing a de-identified subject ID, COVID-19 status, age in years and sex. Deeply sampled blood TCRbeta repertoires from subjects exposed to, actively infected with, or recovered from COVID-19 were included in the dataset. The repertoires were released in a freely available public database meant as a resource for research on the immune response to SARS-CoV-2. HLA class I and class II types, where available, came from metadata supplied by the sample provider rather than from assay-based typing. The material from the prospective study consisted of cDNA or gDNA derived from T cells, B-cell-depleted T cells, or PBMCs.

The immunoSEQ Assay, a bias-controlled multiplex PCR, was used to amplify TCRbeta CDR3 regions from genomic DNA. The authors processed their data as follows. Nucleated cell counts per sample were estimated from amplification of reference gene primers within the assay. To quantify the absolute abundance of each unique TCRbeta CDR3 rearrangement, sequence reads were collapsed and filtered. For each sample, productive Simpson clonality was calculated as the square root of Simpson's diversity index across productive rearrangements. TCRdb took over this immuneACCESS table, retaining in-frame rearrangements with V and J assigned. Such tables are incomplete; in checked studies, under half of the missing clones stem from an unresolved V gene, and the remainder is unexplained. That table gives V, J and clone size, and the DNA gave D and trimming. Counted in this sample were 200,000 to 250,000 clones; around 90% of them appeared once. The top ten hold approximately 15% of the sample.

Beyond this particular receptor, the publication reports: The quantity of clinical and demographic metadata differed by source and by participant and was supplied without curation.

Points on this clone: Its antigen target is currently unknown. There are no base qualities to consult, and no much larger clone falls within one base.

In the prospective study, participants were roughly 18 to 89 years old, resided in about two dozen geographic areas of the United States, and were enrolled through a virtual design. In the prospective study, cohorts were assigned on the basis of participant-reported clinical history obtained from a screening survey and a study questionnaire. Exposed participants had been in contact with someone with a PCR-confirmed or clinician-diagnosed COVID-19 case within 2 weeks of study entry. Each participant in the prospective study had whole blood, serum and a nasopharyngeal or oropharyngeal swab collected by mobile phlebotomists. Additional blood draws and questionnaires over a 2-month period could optionally be provided by prospective study participants. Before DNA extraction, blood samples from the prospective study were shipped at room temperature or frozen. Reading from cysteine to phenylalanine, the CDR3 counts 13 amino acids. The retained sequence is limited to the CDR3, 39 bases, with the frame set at the first base. For CDR1 and CDR2, the germline V gene lists SQVTM and ANQGSEA. V is shortened by 6 bases, J by 6 bases, and the region joining them spans 15 bases.

This receptor chain uses TRBV29-1 and TRBJ1-5; the D gene is perhaps TRBD1, on 6 matching bases. The receptor's source is a man younger than 45 who had been exposed to COVID-19. The sample consisted of PBMCs or T cells enriched from blood (not recorded which). The CDR3: CSVDTGPGQPQHF. The DNA reads TGCAGCGTGGACACAGGGCCCGGTCAGCCCCAGCATTTT.